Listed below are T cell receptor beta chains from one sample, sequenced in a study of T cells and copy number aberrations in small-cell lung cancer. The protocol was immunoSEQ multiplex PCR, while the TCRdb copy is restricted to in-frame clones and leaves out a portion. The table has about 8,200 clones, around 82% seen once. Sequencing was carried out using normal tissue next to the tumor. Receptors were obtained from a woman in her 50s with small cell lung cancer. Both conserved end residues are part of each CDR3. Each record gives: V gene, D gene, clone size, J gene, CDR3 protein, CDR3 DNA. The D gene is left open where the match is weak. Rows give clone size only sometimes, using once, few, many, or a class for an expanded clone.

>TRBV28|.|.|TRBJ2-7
CASSFILRTTEQYF
TGTGCCAGCAGTTTTATCCTACGAACCACCGAGCAGTACTTC
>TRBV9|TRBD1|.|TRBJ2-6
CASSPRDRLSGANVLTF
TGTGCCAGCAGCCCCCGGGACAGGCTCTCTGGGGCCAACGTCCTGACTTTC
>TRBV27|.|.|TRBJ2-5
CASSLSGSTRRYEETQYF
TGTGCCAGCAGTTTATCGGGATCGACTAGAAGATACGAAGAGACCCAGTACTTC
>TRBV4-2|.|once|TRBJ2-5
CASSPHGETQYF
TGTGCCAGCAGCCCCCACGGAGAGACCCAGTACTTC
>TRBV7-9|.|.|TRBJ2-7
CASTGVEQYF
TGTGCCAGCACCGGGGTCGAGCAGTACTTC
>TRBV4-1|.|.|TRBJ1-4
CASSRDVTGLNEKLFF
TGCGCCAGCAGCCGAGACGTAACAGGGCTTAATGAAAAACTGTTTTTT
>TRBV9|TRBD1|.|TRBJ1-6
CASSPGQGSNSPLHF
TGTGCCAGCAGCCCCGGACAGGGAAGTAATTCACCCCTCCACTTT
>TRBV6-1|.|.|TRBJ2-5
CASSELFGGPQETQYF
TGTGCCAGCAGTGAATTATTTGGGGGGCCCCAAGAGACCCAGTACTTC
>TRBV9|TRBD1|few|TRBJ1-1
CASSPHGGDREAFF
TGTGCCAGCAGCCCTCACGGGGGGGACAGAGAAGCTTTCTTT
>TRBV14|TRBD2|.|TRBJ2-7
CASSRNSGRSYEQYF
TGTGCCAGCAGCCGAAATAGCGGGAGATCCTACGAGCAGTACTTC
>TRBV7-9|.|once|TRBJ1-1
CASSLGKGTEAFF
TGTGCCAGCAGTTTAGGCAAGGGCACTGAAGCTTTCTTT
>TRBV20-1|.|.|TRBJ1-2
CSARAGVGYTF
TGCAGTGCTAGAGCGGGAGTTGGCTACACCTTC
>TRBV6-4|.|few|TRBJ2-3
CASSDSESDTQYF
TGTGCCAGCAGTGACTCGGAATCGGATACGCAGTATTTT
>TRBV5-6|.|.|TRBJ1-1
CASSLADFEAFF
TGTGCCAGCAGCTTGGCGGACTTTGAAGCTTTCTTT
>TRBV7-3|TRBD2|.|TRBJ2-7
CASRLAGNYEQYF
TGTGCCAGCAGACTAGCGGGCAACTACGAGCAGTACTTC
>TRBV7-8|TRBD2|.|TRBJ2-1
CASSLGWLAGLNEQFF
TGTGCCAGCAGCTTAGGGTGGCTAGCGGGACTTAATGAGCAGTTCTTC
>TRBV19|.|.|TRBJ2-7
CASSIGGARGSEQYF
TGTGCCAGTAGTATAGGAGGGGCCCGGGGTAGCGAGCAGTACTTC
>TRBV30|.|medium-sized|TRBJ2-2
CAWSVPGAGELFF
TGTGCCTGGAGTGTACCAGGGGCCGGGGAGCTGTTTTTT
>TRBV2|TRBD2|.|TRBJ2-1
CASSVMASGRASEQFF
TGTGCCAGCAGTGTCATGGCTAGCGGGAGGGCCAGTGAGCAGTTCTTC
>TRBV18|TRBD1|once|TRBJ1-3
CASSPGQGDTIYF
TGTGCCAGCTCACCCGGACAGGGGGACACCATATATTTT
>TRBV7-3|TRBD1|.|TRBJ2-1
CASRLGTGVGNEQFF
TGTGCCAGCAGACTTGGTACAGGGGTAGGGAATGAGCAGTTCTTC
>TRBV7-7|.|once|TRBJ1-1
CASSLVQDSEAFF
TGTGCCAGCAGCTTAGTGCAAGACAGTGAAGCTTTCTTT
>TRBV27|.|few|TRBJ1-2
CASSISRGLLNGYTF
TGTGCCAGCAGTATCAGCAGGGGCCTCCTAAATGGCTACACCTTC
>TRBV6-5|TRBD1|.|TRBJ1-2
CASSYSNRQGASGYTF
TGTGCCAGCAGTTACTCGAATCGCCAGGGGGCAAGTGGCTACACCTTC
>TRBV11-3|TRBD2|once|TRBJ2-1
CASSRPGGSVNEQFF
TGTGCCAGCAGCCGTCCGGGGGGAAGTGTCAATGAGCAGTTCTTC
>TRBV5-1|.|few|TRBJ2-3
CASKLAGPDTQYF
TGCGCCAGCAAGCTAGCCGGGCCAGATACGCAGTATTTT
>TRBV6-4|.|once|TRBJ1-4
CASSDSGGPNEKLFF
TGTGCCAGCAGTGACTCGGGCGGACCTAATGAAAAACTGTTTTTT
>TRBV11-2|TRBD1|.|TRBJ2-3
CASTGTGVFTDTQYF
TGTGCCAGCACAGGGACAGGGGTTTTTACAGATACGCAGTATTTT
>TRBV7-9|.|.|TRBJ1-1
CASSLGDSYRVEAFF
TGTGCCAGCAGCTTAGGAGACAGCTACCGAGTTGAAGCTTTCTTT
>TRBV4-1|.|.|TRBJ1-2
CASSQDPSANYGYTF
TGCGCCAGCAGCCAAGATCCATCAGCCAACTATGGCTACACCTTC
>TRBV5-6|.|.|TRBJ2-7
CASSPPGSGTYEQYF
TGTGCCAGCAGCCCCCCTGGGAGCGGAACCTACGAGCAGTACTTC
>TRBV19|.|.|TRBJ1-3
CASSPGWEYTIYF
TGTGCCAGTAGCCCGGGATGGGAATACACCATATATTTT
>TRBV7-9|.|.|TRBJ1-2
CASSLWATINYGYTF
TGTGCCAGCAGCTTATGGGCAACGATTAACTATGGCTACACCTTC
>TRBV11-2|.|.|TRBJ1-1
CASSSSLGQNTEAFF
TGTGCCAGCAGCTCCAGTTTGGGACAGAACACTGAAGCTTTCTTT
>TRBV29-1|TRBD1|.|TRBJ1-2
CSVARQGDYGYTF
TGCAGCGTGGCAAGACAGGGAGACTATGGCTACACCTTC
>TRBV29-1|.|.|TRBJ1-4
CSVEYATNEKLFF
TGCAGCGTTGAATATGCAACTAATGAAAAACTGTTTTTT
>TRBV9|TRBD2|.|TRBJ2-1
CASSGGLAGGGNEQFF
TGTGCCAGCAGCGGGGGACTAGCGGGAGGGGGCAATGAGCAGTTCTTC
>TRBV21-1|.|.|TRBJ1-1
CASSKGTDIEAFF
TGTGCCAGCAGCAAAGGGACAGATATTGAAGCTTTCTTT
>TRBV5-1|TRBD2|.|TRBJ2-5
CASSLTGTSQRETQYF
TGCGCCAGCAGCTTGACCGGGACTAGCCAGAGGGAGACCCAGTACTTC
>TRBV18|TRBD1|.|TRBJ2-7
CASSPGQGLYEQYF
TGTGCCAGCTCACCGGGACAGGGGCTCTACGAGCAGTACTTC
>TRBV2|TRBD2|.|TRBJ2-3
CASSETSGEGTQYF
TGTGCCAGCAGTGAAACTAGCGGGGAAGGTACGCAGTATTTT
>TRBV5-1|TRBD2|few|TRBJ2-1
CASRSSGGSLRSEQFF
TGCGCCAGCAGGTCCTCGGGGGGGAGTTTGAGGAGCGAGCAGTTCTTC
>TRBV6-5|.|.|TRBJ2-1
CASTPRGGNEQFF
TGTGCCAGCACCCCCCGGGGAGGCAATGAGCAGTTCTTC
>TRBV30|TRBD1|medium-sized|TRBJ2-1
CAWSVGAGGGDEQFF
TGTGCCTGGAGTGTAGGGGCAGGGGGTGGCGATGAGCAGTTCTTC
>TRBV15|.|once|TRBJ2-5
CATSRDRGGSETQYF
TGTGCCACCAGCAGAGATAGGGGGGGGTCGGAGACCCAGTACTTC
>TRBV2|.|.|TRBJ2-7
CASSSSYEQYF
TGTGCCAGCTCCTCTTCCTACGAGCAGTACTTC
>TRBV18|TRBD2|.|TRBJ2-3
CASSPGSGSLGAQYF
TGTGCCAGCTCACCGGGAAGCGGGAGTCTTGGGGCGCAGTATTTT
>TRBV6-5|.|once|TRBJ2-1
CASSSSRNNEQFF
TGTGCCAGCAGTTCCAGCAGAAACAATGAGCAGTTCTTC
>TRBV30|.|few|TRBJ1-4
CAWSQAATNEKLFF
TGTGCCTGGAGTCAGGCAGCAACTAATGAAAAACTGTTTTTT
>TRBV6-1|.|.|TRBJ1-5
CASSDPLHEINQPQHF
TGTGCCAGCAGTGATCCTCTTCATGAGATCAATCAGCCCCAGCATTTT
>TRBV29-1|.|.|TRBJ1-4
CSAQRGVNEKLFF
TGCAGCGCCCAGAGGGGGGTGAACGAAAAACTGTTTTTT
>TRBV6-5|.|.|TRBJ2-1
CASSMDSYNEQFF
TGTGCCAGCAGCATGGACAGCTACAATGAGCAGTTCTTC